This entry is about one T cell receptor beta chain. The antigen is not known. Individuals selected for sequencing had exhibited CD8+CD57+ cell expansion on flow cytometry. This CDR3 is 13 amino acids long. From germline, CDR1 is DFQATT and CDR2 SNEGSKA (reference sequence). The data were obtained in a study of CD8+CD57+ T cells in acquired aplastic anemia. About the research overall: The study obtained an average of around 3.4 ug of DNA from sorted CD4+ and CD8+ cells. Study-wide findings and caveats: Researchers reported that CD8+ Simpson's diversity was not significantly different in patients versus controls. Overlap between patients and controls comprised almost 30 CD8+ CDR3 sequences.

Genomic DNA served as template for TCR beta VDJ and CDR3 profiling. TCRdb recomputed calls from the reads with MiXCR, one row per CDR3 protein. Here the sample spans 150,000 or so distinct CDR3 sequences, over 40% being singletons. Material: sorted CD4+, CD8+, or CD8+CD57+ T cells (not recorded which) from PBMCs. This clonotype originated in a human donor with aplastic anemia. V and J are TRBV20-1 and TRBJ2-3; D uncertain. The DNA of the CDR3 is TGCAGCGCCCAACTCGTGGGGACAGATACGCAGTATTTT. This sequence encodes CSAQLVGTDTQYF.